The 20 T cell receptor beta chains below were found in one sample sequenced in a study of blood T cell repertoires in COVID-19. The method was immunoSEQ multiplex PCR; TCRdb's version includes in-frame clones alone and lacks a portion of them. The sample consists of about 270,000 clones, around 87% of them appearing once. Sequenced input: peripheral blood. The source of these receptors is a woman aged 45-65 years with acute or convalescent COVID-19.

The chain has TRBV4-2 and TRBJ2-7; the D gene is possibly TRBD2 (5 bases). From germline, CDR1 is LGHNA and CDR2 YNFKEQ. Trimming cost V 1 base and J 4 bases, with 14 bases left between them. CDR3 size: 15 residues. The CDR3 DNA reads TGTGCCAGCAGCCAAGCCGGGTGGGAGCAGTACGAGCAGTACTTC. Amino acids: CASSQAGWEQYEQYF.

The table lists this clone with a few counts. This sequence joins TRBV7-9 and TRBJ1-1; no definite D call. V lost 5 bases, J lost 4 bases, and 5 bases lay in between. The CDR3 extends over 11 amino acids. Germline loops: CDR1 SEHNR, CDR2 FQNEAQ (reference sequence). This CDR3 is CASSVSTEAFF. The CDR3 region has the DNA TGTGCCAGCAGCGTATCCACTGAAGCTTTCTTT.

The CDR3 DNA reads as TGTGCCAGCAATTACGCAGATACGCAGTATTTT. Encoded protein: CASNYADTQYF. The J gene is TRBJ2-3, the V gene TRBV6-9; D gene ambiguous. Trimming took off 7 bases at V and 4 bases at J, with 6 bases between the two ends. Germline V gives CDR1 MNHGY, CDR2 SVAAGI. This CDR3 is 11 amino acids long.

The V call is TRBV18, the J call TRBJ2-7; D is possibly TRBD2 (6 bases). V gave up 5 bases and J gave up 0 bases, with 17 bases separating them. The CDR3 length is 16 residues. Germline-derived CDR1 and CDR2 are KGHSH and LQKENI. CDR3 nucleotides: TGTGCCAGCTCATACGATTCGGGACTGATCTCCTACGAGCAGTACTTC. Translation gives CASSYDSGLISYEQYF.

CDR3 sequence: CASSPRTGRVRNTEAFF. Written as DNA, the CDR3 is TGTGCCAGCAGCCCTAGGACAGGGAGGGTTAGGAACACTGAAGCTTTCTTT. The chain combines TRBV7-9 with TRBJ1-1, with 8 bases matching TRBD1. The CDR3 totals 17 residues. V lost 5 bases and J lost 1; bases outside the gene matches: 12. CDR1 and CDR2 from the germline V gene are SEHNR and FQNEAQ (reference sequence).

The chain couples TRBV29-1 to TRBJ1-2; 7 nucleotides line up with TRBD1. Germline values: CDR1 SQVTM, CDR2 ANQGSEA. The CDR3 length is 14 residues. V was pared by 7 bases and J by 4 bases, with 12 bases of the junction left unmatched. The CDR3 nucleotides are TGCAGCGCCCGAAGAGACAGGGACCTCTATGGCTACACCTTC. Amino acid sequence: CSARRDRDLYGYTF.

V is TRBV7-3 and J is TRBJ2-3; 9 nucleotides align to TRBD1. The J segment lost 0 bases and the V segment lost 0 bases, leaving 4 bases of the junction unmatched. This CDR3 contains 17 residues. CDR1 is SGHTA, CDR2 FQGTGA, per germline. The CDR3 here is CASSLTGTGTSTDTQYF. The DNA of the CDR3 is TGTGCCAGCAGCTTAACCGGGACAGGGACTAGCACAGATACGCAGTATTTT.

The rearrangement joins TRBV7-8 to TRBJ1-4; D is unclear. Trimming shortened V by 3 bases and J by 0 bases, and 8 bases separated the two germline ends. Germline CDR1 SGHVS, CDR2 FQNEAQ. This CDR3 region has 15 residues. CDR3 DNA sequence: TGTGCCAGCAGCTTCGGCGGAGCAACTAATGAAAAACTGTTTTTT. Its translation is CASSFGGATNEKLFF.

In DNA, the CDR3 is TGTGCCACCAGCAGAGGAAGCGGAGAGACCCAGTACTTC. This encodes CATSRGSGETQYF. The rearrangement uses TRBV15 and TRBJ2-5; D perhaps matches TRBD2 (5 bases). The CDR3 consists of 13 residues. Germline CDR1 reads LNHNV; CDR2 reads YYDKDF (reference sequence). Between the trimmed V and J ends, which lost 1 base and 4 bases, there was a span of 7 bases.

J is TRBJ2-1 and V is TRBV24-1; D may be TRBD2 (5 bases). V was trimmed by 7 bases and J by 6 bases, leaving 12 bases between them. The CDR3 is 13 amino acids. In germline, CDR1 is KGHDR, CDR2 SFDVKD. The CDR3 sequence is CATREASSNEQFF. The DNA for the CDR3 is TGTGCCACCAGGGAGGCTAGTTCCAATGAGCAGTTCTTC.

The chain links TRBV7-9 to TRBJ2-1; D ambiguous. V lost 6 bases, J lost 5 bases, and 8 bases lay in between. The CDR3 contains 12 residues. The germline CDR1 and CDR2 sequences are SEHNR and FQNEAQ (reference sequence). This CDR3 is CASRRFNNEQFF. The DNA for the CDR3 is TGTGCCAGCAGGCGATTCAACAATGAGCAGTTCTTC.

The V gene is TRBV20-1, the J gene TRBJ1-4; unclear D gene. Germline V CDR1 and CDR2: DFQATT, SNEGSKA (reference sequence). This CDR3 contains 11 residues. V was shortened by 5 bases and J by 6 bases, with 7 bases between the two germline ends. The CDR3 sequence: CSAPSYEKLFF. The CDR3 DNA reads as TGCAGTGCTCCCTCGTATGAAAAACTGTTTTTT.

This chain joins TRBV4-1 and TRBJ2-1, with D unclear. The CDR3 is 16 amino acids. V shed 0 bases and J shed 0 bases, with 9 bases lying between them. Per the germline V gene, CDR1 is MGHRA and CDR2 is YSYEKL. CDR3 residues: CASSQDNLVSYNEQFF. Here the CDR3 DNA reads TGCGCCAGCAGCCAAGACAACCTAGTCTCCTACAATGAGCAGTTCTTC.

J is TRBJ2-7 and V is TRBV20-1; D not certain. CDR1 and CDR2 from the germline V gene are DFQATT and SNEGSKA (reference sequence). The CDR3 loop spans 15 amino acids. Trimming took 3 bases from V and 1 from J, leaving 16 bases between them. The CDR3 coding sequence is TGCAGTGCTAGTGCCCGAGATCCCCCATCCTACGAGCAGTACTTC. Translated: CSASARDPPSYEQYF.

CDR3 in DNA: TGTGCCAGCAGTTTCGGACAGGGTAACTATGGCTACACCTTC. Its translation is CASSFGQGNYGYTF. The chain couples TRBV6-6 to TRBJ1-2; 8 positions match TRBD1. The V gene's germline CDR1 is MNHNY and CDR2 SVGAGI (reference sequence). J lost 1 base, V lost 4 bases, and 2 bases had no gene match. This CDR3 has 14 amino acids.

The rearrangement joins TRBV5-1 to TRBJ1-1; D is undetermined. V gave up 0 bases and J gave up 8 bases, with 14 bases separating them. From germline, CDR1 is SGHRS and CDR2 YFSETQ. The CDR3 is made up of 14 amino acids. The CDR3 reads CASSLGSPDNEAFF. DNA of the CDR3: TGCGCCAGCAGCTTGGGGTCCCCAGACAACGAAGCTTTCTTT.

The CDR3 coding sequence is TGTGCCAGTCCATCCGGGACAATTTTGTTTCGAGATACGCAGTATTTT. Residues: CASPSGTILFRDTQYF. The rearrangement joins TRBV19 to TRBJ2-3; a weak D match, TRBD1 (6 bases). Trimming stripped 8 bases from V and 5 bases from J, with 23 bases between. CDR1 LNHDA and CDR2 SQIVND come from the germline V gene (reference sequence). The CDR3 totals 16 residues.

The chain links TRBV6-5 to TRBJ2-7, with D perhaps TRBD2 (6 bases). Germline V lookup: CDR1 MNHEY, CDR2 SVGAGI. The CDR3 spans 13 residues. The V and J ends lost 7 bases and 7 bases respectively, with 17 bases between them. The CDR3 loop reads CASKGTRRWEQYF. In nucleotides, the CDR3 is TGTGCCAGCAAGGGGACTCGTCGGTGGGAGCAGTACTTC.

The chain recombines TRBV9 with TRBJ1-2; 8 nucleotides match TRBD1. Germline V gene lookup returns CDR1 SGDLS and CDR2 YYNGEE. The CDR3 spans 14 residues. V trimming: 4 bases; J trimming: 6 bases; junction bases outside the gene matches: 8. The CDR3: CASSLQGVTNGYTF. The CDR3 nucleotides are TGTGCCAGCAGCCTACAGGGGGTAACTAATGGCTACACCTTC.

CDR3 sequence (DNA): TGTGCCAGCAGCCTCGCGCCTTTCTCTGGAAACACCATATATTTT. Protein sequence: CASSLAPFSGNTIYF. The V gene is TRBV9, the J gene TRBJ1-3; D is undetermined. The CDR3 runs 15 residues. Deletions cut 4 bases from V and 0 bases from J, with 11 bases between. Germline-derived CDR1 and CDR2 are SGDLS and YYNGEE.